The rows below give T cell receptor beta chains drawn from one sample of a study of T cell changes during pregnancy in multiple sclerosis. The repertoire was sequenced with immunoSEQ multiplex PCR; TCRdb's copy has only in-frame clones and lacks some. This sample has around 69,000 clones; roughly 91% occur once, and the top ten carry over 4.5%. Material: CD8+ T cells from peripheral blood mononuclear cells, obtained before pregnancy. The receptors were gathered from a female donor with multiple sclerosis, enrolled in a pregnancy study. Each CDR3 is given with its conserved first and last residue. Each record gives: V gene, D gene, clone size, J gene, CDR3 DNA, CDR3 protein. A D gene is named only where the DNA matches it firmly. Not every row has a clone size; where given, it reads once, few, many or a size class.

V: TRBV25-1; D: TRBD2; size: once; J: TRBJ2-2; DNA: TGTGCCAGCAGTGAATCCCAAGCGGGGGCCCCTTTCACCGGGGAGCTGTTTTTT; CDR3: CASSESQAGAPFTGELFF
V: TRBV5-4; D: -; size: -; J: TRBJ2-1; DNA: TGTGCCAGCAGCTTGGATATCGGCGGCTCCTACAATGAGCAGTTCTTC; CDR3: CASSLDIGGSYNEQFF
V: TRBV5-4; D: -; size: -; J: TRBJ1-2; DNA: TGTGCCAGCAGCTTGGAGGCGGCCGCGGGAGGCTACACCTTC; CDR3: CASSLEAAAGGYTF
V: TRBV10-3; D: -; size: -; J: TRBJ2-7; DNA: TGTGCCATCAGTGATCCTGACAGGTTTGACGAGCAGTACTTC; CDR3: CAISDPDRFDEQYF
V: TRBV13; D: -; size: -; J: TRBJ2-4; DNA: TGTGCCAGCAGCACCTCCGGGACATCTTTAGCCAAAAACATTCAGTACTTC; CDR3: CASSTSGTSLAKNIQYF
V: TRBV5-4; D: TRBD2; size: -; J: TRBJ2-7; DNA: TGTGCCAGCAGCCCCTGGACTAGGCCCCACGAGCAGTACTTC; CDR3: CASSPWTRPHEQYF
V: TRBV9; D: TRBD2; size: -; J: TRBJ2-1; DNA: TGTGCCAGCAGCGGGACTAGCGGGGCTGTCAATGAGCAGTTCTTC; CDR3: CASSGTSGAVNEQFF
V: TRBV9; D: TRBD1; size: once; J: TRBJ2-7; DNA: TGTGCCAGCAGCGAAGGACCGGGACAGAGAGTTTACGAGCAGTACTTC; CDR3: CASSEGPGQRVYEQYF
V: TRBV30; D: -; size: -; J: TRBJ2-1; DNA: TGTGCCTGGAGTGTGTATGAGAGTCTAACCTACAATGAGCAGTTCTTC; CDR3: CAWSVYESLTYNEQFF
V: TRBV4-2; D: -; size: -; J: TRBJ1-2; DNA: TGTGCCAGCAGCCAAGAGGAGGGCTACACCTTC; CDR3: CASSQEEGYTF
V: TRBV14; D: TRBD2; size: once; J: TRBJ2-2; DNA: TGTGCCAGCAGCCAAGACCCGGGACTAGAGAACACCGGGGAGCTGTTTTTT; CDR3: CASSQDPGLENTGELFF
V: TRBV5-1; D: -; size: -; J: TRBJ2-4; DNA: TGCGCCAGCAGCTTGGGTTGGGGGGACAAAAACATTCAGTACTTC; CDR3: CASSLGWGDKNIQYF
V: TRBV13; D: -; size: few; J: TRBJ1-1; DNA: TGTGCCAGCTTGTCGGGGAACACTGAAGCTTTCTTT; CDR3: CASLSGNTEAFF
V: TRBV2; D: -; size: -; J: TRBJ1-2; DNA: TGTGCCAGCAGTGGGGGGCTAAGTAACTATGGCTACACCTTC; CDR3: CASSGGLSNYGYTF
V: TRBV2; D: -; size: -; J: TRBJ1-4; DNA: TGTGCCAGCATGGGCAGGTATAATGAAAAACTGTTTTTT; CDR3: CASMGRYNEKLFF
V: TRBV14; D: -; size: -; J: TRBJ2-7; DNA: TGTGCCAGCAGCCAAGAATGGGCCCACGAGCAGTACTTC; CDR3: CASSQEWAHEQYF
V: TRBV9; D: -; size: -; J: TRBJ2-6; DNA: TGTGCCAGCAGCGTAGGGTCGGGGGAGGCTGGGGCCAACGTCCTGACTTTC; CDR3: CASSVGSGEAGANVLTF
V: TRBV6-5; D: TRBD2; size: -; J: TRBJ2-2; DNA: TGTGCCAGCAGTTACTCAGCGGGGGATGTGCCCGGGGAGCTGTTTTTT; CDR3: CASSYSAGDVPGELFF
V: TRBV7-9; D: TRBD1; size: -; J: TRBJ1-2; DNA: TGTGCCAGCACCAGAGACGGGACAGGGGGGCATGGCTACACCTTC; CDR3: CASTRDGTGGHGYTF
V: TRBV19; D: -; size: -; J: TRBJ1-6; DNA: TGTGCCAGTAGTATCAACGCGGGATTCGAGGATTCACCCCTCCACTTT; CDR3: CASSINAGFEDSPLHF
V: TRBV2; D: TRBD1; size: -; J: TRBJ2-3; DNA: TGTGCCAGCATATGGACAGGGGGCACAGATACGCAGTATTTT; CDR3: CASIWTGGTDTQYF
V: TRBV11-2; D: TRBD1; size: once; J: TRBJ1-5; DNA: TGTGCCAGCAGCTCGGGACAGGGGGGGACTTATAGCAATCAGCCCCAGCATTTT; CDR3: CASSSGQGGTYSNQPQHF
V: TRBV29-1; D: -; size: -; J: TRBJ1-1; DNA: TGCAGCGTTGGGGCCACTGAAGCTTTCTTT; CDR3: CSVGATEAFF
V: TRBV11-2; D: -; size: -; J: TRBJ1-6; DNA: TGTGCCAGCAGCTTAGGAGGGTCCTCACCCCTCCACTTT; CDR3: CASSLGGSSPLHF
V: TRBV6-5; D: TRBD1; size: -; J: TRBJ2-5; DNA: TGTGCCAGCAGTTACCAGGGACAGGGGGTTCAAGAGACCCAGTACTTC; CDR3: CASSYQGQGVQETQYF
V: TRBV9; D: TRBD2; size: -; J: TRBJ2-2; DNA: TGTGCCAGCAGCGTACGCGGGGGGAACACCGGGGAGCTGTTTTTT; CDR3: CASSVRGGNTGELFF
V: TRBV5-1; D: -; size: -; J: TRBJ2-2; DNA: TGCGCCAGCAGCCCCCAGTGGTCCGGGGAGCTGTTTTTT; CDR3: CASSPQWSGELFF
V: TRBV5-6; D: -; size: -; J: TRBJ1-3; DNA: TGTGCCAGCAGCTTGGGACAGTCCTCTGGAAACACCATATATTTT; CDR3: CASSLGQSSGNTIYF
V: TRBV18; D: -; size: -; J: TRBJ1-2; DNA: TGTGCCAGCTCACTTGGTGCCAACCCGGGACTTAGCGCTAACTATGGCTACACCTTC; CDR3: CASSLGANPGLSANYGYTF
V: TRBV7-9; D: -; size: -; J: TRBJ1-1; DNA: TGTGCCATGGGCGGGGGTGGCGGTGAAGCTTTCTTT; CDR3: CAMGGGGGEAFF
V: TRBV6-1; D: -; size: -; J: TRBJ2-6; DNA: TGTGGTATCGGTACTGGGGCCAACGTCCTGACTTTC; CDR3: CGIGTGANVLTF
V: TRBV29-1; D: -; size: -; J: TRBJ2-1; DNA: TGCAGCGTCCTGGACAACTACAATGAGCAGTTCTTC; CDR3: CSVLDNYNEQFF
V: TRBV29-1; D: -; size: -; J: TRBJ1-3; DNA: TGCAGCGCAGTGTTCTCTGGAAACACCATATATTTT; CDR3: CSAVFSGNTIYF
V: TRBV27; D: TRBD1; size: -; J: TRBJ2-7; DNA: TGTGCCAGCAGTGGACAGGGGGCCAAGGGTTACGAGCAGTACTTC; CDR3: CASSGQGAKGYEQYF
V: TRBV6-5; D: TRBD1; size: -; J: TRBJ1-1; DNA: TGTGCCAGCAGCCCGGGACAGGGTTGGACTGAAGCTTTCTTT; CDR3: CASSPGQGWTEAFF
V: TRBV12-5; D: -; size: -; J: TRBJ1-1; DNA: TGTGCTAGTGGCTGGGAAGACAGGCCGGCTTTCTTT; CDR3: CASGWEDRPAFF
V: TRBV6-6; D: TRBD2; size: -; J: TRBJ2-1; DNA: TGTGCCACCAAACCCGGGACTAGCGCCTACAATGAGCAGTTCTTC; CDR3: CATKPGTSAYNEQFF
V: TRBV15; D: -; size: -; J: TRBJ2-1; DNA: TGTGCCACCAGCAGAGTAGTTCCGGGTAAATACAATGAGCAGTTCTTC; CDR3: CATSRVVPGKYNEQFF
V: TRBV27; D: -; size: -; J: TRBJ2-3; DNA: TGTGCCAGCAGTTCAACACCAGGGGCAGATACGCAGTATTTT; CDR3: CASSSTPGADTQYF
V: TRBV11-2; D: TRBD2; size: -; J: TRBJ2-1; DNA: TGTGCCAGCAGCACCTGGACTAGCGGGGGGCTGGGGGAGCAGTTCTTC; CDR3: CASSTWTSGGLGEQFF
V: TRBV9; D: -; size: -; J: TRBJ2-5; DNA: TGTGCCAGCAGCGTAGGAGGAGAGACCCAGTACTTC; CDR3: CASSVGGETQYF
V: TRBV5-6; D: -; size: -; J: TRBJ2-7; DNA: TGTGCCAGCAGCCCTCAGGTTAGTGAGCAGTACTTC; CDR3: CASSPQVSEQYF
V: TRBV21-1; D: -; size: -; J: TRBJ2-1; DNA: TGTGCCAGCAGCAATTTTCGTGACAGGTCCTACAATGAGCAGTTCTTC; CDR3: CASSNFRDRSYNEQFF
V: TRBV9; D: -; size: -; J: TRBJ1-6; DNA: TGTGCCAGCAGCGTTGGCCGGGACTTTAATTCACCCCTCCACTTT; CDR3: CASSVGRDFNSPLHF
V: TRBV18; D: -; size: -; J: TRBJ2-2; DNA: TGTGCCAGCTCACCACCGGGGCCCGGGGAGCTGTTTTTT; CDR3: CASSPPGPGELFF
V: TRBV13; D: TRBD1; size: -; J: TRBJ1-2; DNA: TGTGCCAGCAGCTTAGGGACAGGGAACTATGGCTACACCTTC; CDR3: CASSLGTGNYGYTF
V: TRBV5-6; D: TRBD1; size: -; J: TRBJ1-1; DNA: TGTGCCAGCAGCAACAGACAGGGGAGGTACACTGAAGCTTTCTTT; CDR3: CASSNRQGRYTEAFF
V: TRBV15; D: -; size: -; J: TRBJ2-3; DNA: TGTGCCACCAGCGGGTTCAGGGGCACAGATACGCAGTATTTT; CDR3: CATSGFRGTDTQYF
V: TRBV27; D: -; size: -; J: TRBJ1-6; DNA: TGTGCCAGCAGTCCGCGGCCGGGAGGTTCACCCCTCCACTTT; CDR3: CASSPRPGGSPLHF
V: TRBV7-9; D: -; size: few; J: TRBJ1-1; DNA: TGTGCCAGCAGCTTAGCTGAGACTGAAGCTTTCTTT; CDR3: CASSLAETEAFF
V: TRBV6-5; D: -; size: -; J: TRBJ1-1; DNA: TGTGCCAGCAGTTACTTACAGGGGAACACTGAAGCTTTCTTT; CDR3: CASSYLQGNTEAFF
V: TRBV19; D: TRBD1; size: -; J: TRBJ2-5; DNA: TGTGCCAGTGCATCGACAGGGGGAGAGACCCAGTACTTC; CDR3: CASASTGGETQYF
V: TRBV19; D: -; size: -; J: TRBJ1-2; DNA: TGTGCCAGTAGGGGGGGTACGGGGGGCTACACCTTC; CDR3: CASRGGTGGYTF
V: TRBV7-8; D: TRBD2; size: -; J: TRBJ2-3; DNA: TGTGCCAGCAGCTGGACACTAGCGGGGGTGACAGATACGCAGTATTTT; CDR3: CASSWTLAGVTDTQYF
V: TRBV6-5; D: -; size: -; J: TRBJ1-6; DNA: TGTGCCAGCAGTCCCGACGGGATTATCGCACCCCTCCACTTT; CDR3: CASSPDGIIAPLHF
V: TRBV5-6; D: TRBD1; size: -; J: TRBJ2-7; DNA: TGTGCCAGCAGCTCTGGGACAGGCTTCTACGAGCAGTACTTC; CDR3: CASSSGTGFYEQYF
V: TRBV4-2; D: TRBD1; size: -; J: TRBJ1-4; DNA: TGTGCCAGCAGCCAAGAGTGGGGAACAGGGACAGGACGTGCAACTAATGAAAAACTGTTTTTT; CDR3: CASSQEWGTGTGRATNEKLFF
V: TRBV27; D: -; size: -; J: TRBJ1-2; DNA: TGTGCCAGCAGTTCATCAACAGATTTCAGATTCCATGGCTACACCTTC; CDR3: CASSSSTDFRFHGYTF
V: TRBV27; D: -; size: -; J: TRBJ1-5; DNA: TGTGCCAGCAGACCGACAGAAGTTAATAGCAATCAGCCCCAGCATTTT; CDR3: CASRPTEVNSNQPQHF
V: TRBV13; D: TRBD1; size: -; J: TRBJ2-3; DNA: TGTGCCAGCAGCTCTACGACAGGGGTCCATGCAGATACGCAGTATTTT; CDR3: CASSSTTGVHADTQYF